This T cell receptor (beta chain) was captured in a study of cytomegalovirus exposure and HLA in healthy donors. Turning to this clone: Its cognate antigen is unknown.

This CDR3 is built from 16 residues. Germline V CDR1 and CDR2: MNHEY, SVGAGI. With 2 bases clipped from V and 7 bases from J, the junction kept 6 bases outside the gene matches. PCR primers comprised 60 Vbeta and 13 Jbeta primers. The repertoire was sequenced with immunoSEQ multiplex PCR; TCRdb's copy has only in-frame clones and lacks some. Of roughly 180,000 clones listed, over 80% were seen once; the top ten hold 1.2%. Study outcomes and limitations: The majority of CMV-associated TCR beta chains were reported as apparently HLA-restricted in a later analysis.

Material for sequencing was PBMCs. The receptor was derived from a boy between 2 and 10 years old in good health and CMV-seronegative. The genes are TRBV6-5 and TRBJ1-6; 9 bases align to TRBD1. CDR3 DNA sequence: TGTGCCAGCAGTTACCTGGACAGGGGCCCAAATTCACCCCTCCACTTT. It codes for CASSYLDRGPNSPLHF.